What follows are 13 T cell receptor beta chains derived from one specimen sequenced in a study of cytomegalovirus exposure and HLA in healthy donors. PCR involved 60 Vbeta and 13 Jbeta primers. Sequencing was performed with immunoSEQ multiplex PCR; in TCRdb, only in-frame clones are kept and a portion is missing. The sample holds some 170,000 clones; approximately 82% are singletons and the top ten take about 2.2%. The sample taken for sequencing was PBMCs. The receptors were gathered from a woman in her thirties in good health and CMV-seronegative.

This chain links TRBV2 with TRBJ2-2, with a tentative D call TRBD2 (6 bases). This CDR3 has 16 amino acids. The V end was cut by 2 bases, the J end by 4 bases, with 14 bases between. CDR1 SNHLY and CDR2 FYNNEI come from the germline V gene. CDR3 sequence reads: CASSERRAGVTGELFF. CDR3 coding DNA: TGTGCCAGCAGTGAAAGGAGGGCCGGGGTCACCGGGGAGCTGTTTTTT.

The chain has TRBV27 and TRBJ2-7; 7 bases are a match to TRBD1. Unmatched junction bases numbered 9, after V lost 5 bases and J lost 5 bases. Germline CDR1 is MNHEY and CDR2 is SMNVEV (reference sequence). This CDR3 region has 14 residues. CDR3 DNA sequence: TGTGCCAGCAGTACCCGACAGGGTAGCAACGAGCAGTACTTC. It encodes CASSTRQGSNEQYF.

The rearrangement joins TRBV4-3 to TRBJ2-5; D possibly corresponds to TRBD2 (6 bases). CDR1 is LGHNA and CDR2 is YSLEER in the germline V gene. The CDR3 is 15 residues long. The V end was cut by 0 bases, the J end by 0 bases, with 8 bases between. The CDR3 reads CASSQDGRDQETQYF. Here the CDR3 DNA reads TGCGCCAGCAGCCAAGACGGGAGAGACCAAGAGACCCAGTACTTC.

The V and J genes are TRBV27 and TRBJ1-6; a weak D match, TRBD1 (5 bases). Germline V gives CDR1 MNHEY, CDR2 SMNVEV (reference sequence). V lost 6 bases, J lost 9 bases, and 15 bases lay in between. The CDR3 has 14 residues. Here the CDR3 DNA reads TGTGCCAGCAGGTTTACAGGCTCCAGTTCACCCCTCCACTTT. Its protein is CASRFTGSSSPLHF.

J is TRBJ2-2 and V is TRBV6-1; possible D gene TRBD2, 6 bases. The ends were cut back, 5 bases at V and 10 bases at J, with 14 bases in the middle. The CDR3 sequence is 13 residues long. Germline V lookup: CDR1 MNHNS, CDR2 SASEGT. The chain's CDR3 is CASSKLGGVELFF. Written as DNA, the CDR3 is TGTGCCAGCAGTAAACTGGGGGGTGTGGAGCTGTTTTTT.

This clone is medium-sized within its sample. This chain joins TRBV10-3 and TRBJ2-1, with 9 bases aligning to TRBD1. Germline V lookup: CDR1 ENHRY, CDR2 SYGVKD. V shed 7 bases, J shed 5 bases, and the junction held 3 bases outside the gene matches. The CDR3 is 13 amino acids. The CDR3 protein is CAITDRGDNEQFF. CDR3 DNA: TGTGCCATCACTGACAGGGGGGACAATGAGCAGTTCTTC.

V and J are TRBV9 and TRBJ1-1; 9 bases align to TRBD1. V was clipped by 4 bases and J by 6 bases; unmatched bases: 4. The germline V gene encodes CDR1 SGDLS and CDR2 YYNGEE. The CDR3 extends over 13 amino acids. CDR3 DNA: TGTGCCAGCAGCACACGGACAGGGGCTGAAGCTTTCTTT. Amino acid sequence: CASSTRTGAEAFF. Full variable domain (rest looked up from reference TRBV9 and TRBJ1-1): DSGVTQTPKHLITATGQRVTLRCSPRSGDLSVYWYQQSLDQGLQFLIQYYNGEERAKGNILERFSAQQFPDLHSELNLSSLELGDSALYFCASSTRTGAEAFFGQGTRLTVV.

In DNA form, the CDR3 reads TGTGCCAGCAGCCAAGATCATGGGGGGGCTAGGAGGACCCAGTACTTC. As protein: CASSQDHGGARRTQYF. V is TRBV14 and J is TRBJ2-5, with D tentatively TRBD2 (7 bases). The CDR3 has 16 residues. Per the germline V gene, CDR1 is SGHDN and CDR2 is FVKESK. V was trimmed by 0 bases and J by 7 bases, leaving 18 bases between them.

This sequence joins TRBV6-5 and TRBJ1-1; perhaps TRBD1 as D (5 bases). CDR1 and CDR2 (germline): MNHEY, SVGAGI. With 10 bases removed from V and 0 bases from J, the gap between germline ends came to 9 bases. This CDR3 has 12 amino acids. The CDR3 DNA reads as TGTGCCACCCGGACACTGAACACTGAAGCTTTCTTT. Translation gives CATRTLNTEAFF.

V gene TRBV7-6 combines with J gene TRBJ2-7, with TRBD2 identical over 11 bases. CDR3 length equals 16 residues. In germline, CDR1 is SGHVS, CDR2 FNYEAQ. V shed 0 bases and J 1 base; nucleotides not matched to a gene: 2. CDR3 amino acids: CASSLAGTSGSYEQYF. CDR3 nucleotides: TGTGCCAGCAGCTTAGCCGGGACTAGCGGATCCTACGAGCAGTACTTC.

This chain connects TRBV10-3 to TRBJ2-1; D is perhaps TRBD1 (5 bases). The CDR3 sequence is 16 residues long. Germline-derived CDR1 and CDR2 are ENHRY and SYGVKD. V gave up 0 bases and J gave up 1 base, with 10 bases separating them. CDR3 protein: CAISESMSGSYNEQFF. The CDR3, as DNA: TGTGCCATCAGTGAGTCGATGTCAGGGTCCTACAATGAGCAGTTCTTC.

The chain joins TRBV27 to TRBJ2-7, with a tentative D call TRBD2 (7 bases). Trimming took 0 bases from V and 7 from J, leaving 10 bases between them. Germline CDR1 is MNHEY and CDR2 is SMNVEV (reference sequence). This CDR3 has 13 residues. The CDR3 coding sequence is TGTGCCAGCAGTTTATCCGGGGGGCGTGAGCAGTACTTC. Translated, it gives CASSLSGGREQYF.

The CDR3 DNA sequence: TGTGCCAGCAGGGAGAGCTTGGCAGTCGCCAAAAACATTCAGTACTTC. Translating it yields CASRESLAVAKNIQYF. This chain uses TRBV2 with TRBJ2-4; D remains unclear. Germline CDR1 and CDR2: SNHLY and FYNNEI. This CDR3 has 16 residues. Trimming pared 6 bases from V and 1 base from J, leaving 16 bases between. Supplemented by reference TRBV2 and TRBJ2-4, the full variable domain reads EPEVTQTPSHQVTQMGQEVILRCVPISNHLYFYWYRQILGQKVEFLVSFYNNEISEKSEIFDDQFSVERPDGSNFTLKIRSTKLEDSAMYFCASRESLAVAKNIQYFGAGTRLSVL.